Listed below are T cell receptor beta chains from one sample, sequenced in a study of response to subunit inactivated influenza vaccine. One entry per CDR3 protein results from TCRdb running MiXCR on the RT-PCR reads. This repertoire shows 630,000 or so distinct CDR3 sequences, about 15% found once; its top ten account for about 9.9%. Sample: PBMCs from blood, taken roughly 12 days after vaccination. The source of these receptors is a man over 45 who received an inactivated influenza vaccine. CDR3s include the opening cysteine and the closing phenylalanine or tryptophan. D genes are given only for firm matches. Clone sizes are given selectively: once, few, many, or a class where the clone is expanded.

v_gene	abundance	d_gene	j_gene	CDR3aa	CDR3nt
TRBV7-9	.	TRBD2	TRBJ2-3	CASRPLSGGADTQYF	TGTGCCAGCAGGCCTCTTAGCGGGGGGGCAGATACGCAGTATTTT
TRBV2	.	TRBD2	TRBJ2-2	CATQAQALSGSARSGELFF	TGTGCCACCCAGGCACAGGCCCTTAGCGGGAGCGCCCGGAGCGGGGAGCTGTTTTTT
TRBV5-4	.	.	TRBJ2-1	CASSLGPTLRVTSYNEQFF	TGTGCCAGCAGCTTGGGCCCCACCCTGCGGGTCACATCCTACAATGAGCAGTTCTTC
TRBV10-3	few	TRBD1	TRBJ1-5	CAISEGTGLYSNQPQHF	TGTGCCATCAGTGAAGGGACAGGACTCTATAGCAATCAGCCCCAGCATTTT
TRBV10-3	many	.	TRBJ2-1	CAISEVLGGTNEQFF	TGTGCCATCAGTGAGGTTTTAGGGGGGACCAATGAGCAGTTCTTC
TRBV7-8	.	.	TRBJ1-1	CASSLLLGRNTEAFF	TGTGCCAGCAGCTTACTCCTTGGCAGGAACACTGAAGCTTTCTTT
TRBV20-1	.	TRBD1	TRBJ2-1	CSVQRPGQGAYNEQFF	TGCAGTGTACAAAGACCGGGACAGGGGGCCTACAATGAGCAGTTCTTC
TRBV5-1	many	.	TRBJ2-7	CASSLVGQSSYEQYF	TGCGCCAGCAGCTTGGTTGGGCAGAGCTCCTACGAGCAGTACTTC
TRBV6-5	few	.	TRBJ1-2	CASSYSRQYYGYTF	TGTGCCAGCAGTTACTCGAGACAGTACTATGGCTACACCTTC
TRBV3-1	.	TRBD1	TRBJ2-5	CASSSGTGNGETQYF	TGTGCCAGCAGCTCAGGGACAGGGAATGGGGAGACCCAGTACTTC
TRBV20-1	.	TRBD2	TRBJ2-1	CSAPGLAGVRYNEQFF	TGCAGTGCACCGGGACTAGCGGGAGTCCGCTACAATGAGCAGTTCTTC
TRBV28	.	.	TRBJ2-7	CALSRAGNYEQYF	TGTGCCCTCAGCAGGGCGGGGAACTACGAGCAGTACTTC
TRBV12-3/TRBV12-4	.	.	TRBJ1-5	CASSRGTQPQHF	TGTGCCAGCAGTCGAGGGACCCAGCCCCAGCATTTT
TRBV12-3/TRBV12-4	many	.	TRBJ2-2	CASSRLRDTGELFF	TGTGCCAGCAGTAGACTCCGGGACACCGGGGAGCTGTTTTTT
TRBV15	few	.	TRBJ2-5	CATSRVQVQETQYF	TGTGCCACCAGCAGAGTCCAGGTCCAAGAGACCCAGTACTTC
TRBV7-2	many	.	TRBJ2-3	CASSPGGWSDTQYF	TGTGCCAGCAGCCCGGGGGGCTGGTCAGATACGCAGTATTTT
TRBV9	.	.	TRBJ1-2	CASSVQGYGYTF	TGTGCCAGCAGCGTACAGGGGTATGGCTACACCTTC
TRBV5-1	.	.	TRBJ2-5	CASSLHPRETQYF	TGCGCCAGCAGCCTCCATCCCAGGGAGACCCAGTACTTC
TRBV5-1	.	TRBD2	TRBJ2-1	CATRNIAGGLSSYNEQFF	TGCGCCACCAGAAACATAGCGGGGGGCCTTAGCTCCTACAATGAGCAGTTCTTC
TRBV27	few	.	TRBJ1-6	CASSLRADSPLHF	TGTGCCAGCAGTTTAAGGGCGGATTCACCCCTCCACTTT
TRBV5-1	few	.	TRBJ2-1	CASSAYRSKSDNEQFF	TGCGCCAGCAGCGCATACAGGAGTAAATCGGACAATGAGCAGTTCTTC
TRBV6-1	.	TRBD1	TRBJ2-4	CASSPGTGYQNIQYF	TGTGCCAGCAGCCCCGGGACAGGGTACCAAAACATTCAGTACTTC
TRBV11-2	.	TRBD2	TRBJ2-1	CASSWRGGSEQFF	TGTGCCAGCAGCTGGCGGGGGGGCAGTGAGCAGTTCTTC
TRBV5-6	few	.	TRBJ2-5	CASSLPGVSTETQYF	TGTGCCAGCAGCTTGCCAGGGGTCTCTACCGAGACCCAGTACTTC
TRBV20-1	few	.	TRBJ2-7	CSADGTHSYEQYF	TGCAGTGCTGACGGGACCCACTCCTACGAGCAGTACTTC
TRBV7-8	many	TRBD2	TRBJ2-1	CASSPAGTIYNEQFF	TGTGCCAGCAGCCCCGCCGGGACTATCTACAATGAGCAGTTCTTC
TRBV7-2	.	.	TRBJ2-2	CASSLEVNTNTGELFF	TGTGCCAGCAGCTTAGAGGTTAATACGAACACCGGGGAGCTGTTTTTT
TRBV20-1	once	TRBD1	TRBJ2-7	CSASPSGQGIYEQYF	TGCAGTGCTAGTCCCTCGGGACAGGGAATCTACGAGCAGTACTTC
TRBV7-2	.	TRBD2	TRBJ2-3	CASSLGTSGASTDTQYF	TGTGCCAGCAGCTTAGGGACTAGCGGCGCTAGCACAGATACGCAGTATTTT
TRBV9	few	.	TRBJ2-7	CASSANFVFLCQQYF	.
TRBV3-1	.	TRBD1	TRBJ2-5	CASSQEGGTGKETQYF	TGTGCCAGCAGCCAAGAAGGAGGGACAGGGAAAGAGACCCAGTACTTC
TRBV5-1	.	.	TRBJ2-5	CASSSGGTGSQETQYF	TGCGCCAGCAGCTCGGGAGGGACAGGGAGCCAAGAGACCCAGTACTTC
TRBV11-2	.	.	TRBJ2-1	CASSLGMGEQFF	TGTGCCAGCAGCTTAGGAATGGGTGAGCAGTTCTTC
TRBV7-3	.	TRBD1	TRBJ2-5	CASSRQGASETQYF	TGTGCCAGCAGCAGACAGGGGGCTTCAGAGACCCAGTACTTC
TRBV12-3/TRBV12-4	few	.	TRBJ1-5	CASSIPPRNQPQHF	TGTGCCAGCAGCATACCGCCCAGAAATCAGCCCCAGCATTTT
TRBV9	.	.	TRBJ1-3	CASSVSVTVSGNTIYF	TGTGCCAGCAGCGTTTCGGTGACAGTCTCTGGAAACACCATATATTTT
TRBV9	many	TRBD2	TRBJ2-1	CASSASGSSYNEQFF	TGTGCCAGCAGTGCTAGCGGGAGCTCCTACAATGAGCAGTTCTTC
TRBV4-2	.	.	TRBJ2-7	CASSQRTEFNEQYF	TGTGCCAGCAGCCAACGGACAGAGTTCAACGAGCAGTACTTC
TRBV6-2/TRBV6-3	few	.	TRBJ2-3	CASSYGSARSTDTQYF	TGTGCCAGCAGTTACGGTTCGGCCAGGTCCACAGATACGCAGTATTTT
TRBV12-3/TRBV12-4	.	TRBD1	TRBJ2-1	CASSTRTGAHEQFF	TGTGCCAGCAGTACCAGGACAGGGGCACATGAGCAGTTCTTC
TRBV5-1	many	.	TRBJ2-7	CASSVGGFRDEQYF	TGCGCCAGCAGCGTGGGGGGATTCCGGGACGAGCAGTACTTC
TRBV3-2	.	.	TRBJ1-5	CASSKQFRGPNNQPQHF	TGTGCCTCCTCCAAGCAGTTTCGGGGACCGAACAATCAGCCCCAGCATTTT
TRBV4-3	.	TRBD1	TRBJ1-4	CASSQGWGQGNEKLFF	TGCGCCAGCAGCCAAGGCTGGGGACAGGGGAATGAAAAACTGTTTTTT
TRBV20-1	few	.	TRBJ2-7	CSARAGTVFGDYYEQYF	TGCAGTGCTAGAGCCGGGACGGTCTTCGGCGATTACTACGAGCAGTACTTC
TRBV29-1	.	TRBD1	TRBJ2-4	CSVEDGQGGNIQYF	TGCAGCGTTGAAGATGGACAGGGTGGCAACATTCAGTACTTC
TRBV20-1	few	.	TRBJ1-5	CSAIGGYSNQPQHF	TGCAGTGCTATCGGGGGTTATAGCAATCAGCCCCAGCATTTT
TRBV29-1	.	.	TRBJ2-1	CSVQGGSKGRFYNEQFF	TGCAGCGTTCAGGGTGGATCGAAGGGCAGATTCTACAATGAGCAGTTCTTC
TRBV4-2	few	.	TRBJ2-5	CASSQDEAFQETQYF	TGTGCCAGCAGCCAAGATGAGGCCTTTCAAGAGACCCAGTACTTC
TRBV20-1	.	TRBD1	TRBJ2-3	CSARSTGTRGSDTQYF	TGCAGTGCTAGATCGACAGGGACAAGGGGATCGGATACGCAGTATTTT
TRBV20-1	many	TRBD2	TRBJ2-5	CSANPTSGAQETQYF	TGCAGTGCTAACCCGACTAGCGGGGCACAAGAGACCCAGTACTTC
TRBV11-2	.	.	TRBJ2-7	CASSLPISTRAGYEQYF	TGTGCCAGCAGCCTACCCATATCAACTAGGGCGGGCTACGAGCAGTACTTC
TRBV20-1	few	TRBD2	TRBJ2-5	CSARDRLAGGKETQYF	TGCAGTGCTAGAGATCGCCTAGCGGGGGGGAAAGAGACCCAGTACTTC
TRBV20-1	many	TRBD2	TRBJ2-7	CSAGAASGSSYEQYF	TGCAGTGCTGGAGCGGCTAGCGGGAGCTCCTACGAGCAGTACTTC
TRBV5-1	.	TRBD2	TRBJ2-3	CASSGPSGGTTDTQYF	TGCGCCAGCAGCGGACCTAGCGGGGGAACCACAGATACGCAGTATTTT